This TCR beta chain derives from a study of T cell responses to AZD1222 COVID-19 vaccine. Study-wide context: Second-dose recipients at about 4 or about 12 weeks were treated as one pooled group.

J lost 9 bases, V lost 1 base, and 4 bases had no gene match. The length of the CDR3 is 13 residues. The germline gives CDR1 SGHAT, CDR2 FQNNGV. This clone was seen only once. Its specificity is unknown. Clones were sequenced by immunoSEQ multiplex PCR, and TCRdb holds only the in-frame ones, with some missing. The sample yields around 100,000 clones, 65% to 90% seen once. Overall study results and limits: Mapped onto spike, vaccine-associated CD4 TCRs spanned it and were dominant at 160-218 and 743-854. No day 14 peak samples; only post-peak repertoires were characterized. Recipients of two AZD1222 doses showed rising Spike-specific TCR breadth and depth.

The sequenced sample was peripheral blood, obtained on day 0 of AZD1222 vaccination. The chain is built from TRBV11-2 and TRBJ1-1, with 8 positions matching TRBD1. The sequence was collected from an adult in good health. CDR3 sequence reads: CASSLVGTGQAFF. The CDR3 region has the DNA TGTGCCAGCAGCTTAGTAGGGACAGGACAAGCTTTCTTT. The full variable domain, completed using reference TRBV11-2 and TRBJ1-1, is EAGVAQSPRYKIIEKRQSVAFWCNPISGHATLYWYQQILGQGPKLLIQFQNNGVVDDSQLPKDRFSAERLKGVDSTLKIQPAKLEDSAVYLCASSLVGTGQAFFGQGTRLTVV.